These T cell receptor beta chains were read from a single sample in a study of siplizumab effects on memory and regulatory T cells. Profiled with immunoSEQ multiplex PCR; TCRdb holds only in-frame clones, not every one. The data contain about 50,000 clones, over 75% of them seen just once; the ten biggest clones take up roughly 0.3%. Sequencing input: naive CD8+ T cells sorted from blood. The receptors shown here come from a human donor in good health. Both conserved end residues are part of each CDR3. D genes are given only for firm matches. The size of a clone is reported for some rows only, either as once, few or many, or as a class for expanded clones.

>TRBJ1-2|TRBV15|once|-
TGTGCCACCAGCCCAGGCGAGGACTATGGCTACACCTTC
CATSPGEDYGYTF
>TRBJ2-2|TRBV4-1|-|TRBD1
TGCGCCAGCAGCCAAGATCGACGGACAGGGTCATCGGAGCTGTTTTTT
CASSQDRRTGSSELFF
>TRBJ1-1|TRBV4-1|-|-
TGCGCCAGCAGCCACGTACAGGGCACAGCTTTCTTT
CASSHVQGTAFF
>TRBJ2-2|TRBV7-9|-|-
TGTGCCAGCAGCTTAGTAGAACGCCGGCTGTTTTTT
CASSLVERRLFF
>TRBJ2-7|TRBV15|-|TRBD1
TGTGCCACCAGCAGCGGCCGACAGGGTGGGTACGAGCAGTACTTC
CATSSGRQGGYEQYF
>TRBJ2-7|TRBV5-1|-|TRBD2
TGCGCCAGCAGCGGGGGACTAGCGGGCGGGGCTCACGAGCAGTACTTC
CASSGGLAGGAHEQYF
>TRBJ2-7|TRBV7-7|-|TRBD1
TGTGCCAGCAGTTACCGGGACAGGGGCTACGAGCAGTACTTC
CASSYRDRGYEQYF
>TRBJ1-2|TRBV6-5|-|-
TGTGCCAGCACTACAAGGGAAGCTTATGGCTACACCTTC
CASTTREAYGYTF
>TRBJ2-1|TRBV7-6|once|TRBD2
TGTGCCAGCAGCTCATCAGCGGGAGCCGCCTACAATGAGCAGTTCTTC
CASSSSAGAAYNEQFF
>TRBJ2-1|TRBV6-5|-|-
TGTGCCAGCAGTTACTCACAAGAGCAGTTCTTC
CASSYSQEQFF
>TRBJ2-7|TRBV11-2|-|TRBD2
TGTGCCACGCGGGGGGGCAGGGGACGAGCTTTGATCTACGAGCAGTACTTC
CATRGGRGRALIYEQYF
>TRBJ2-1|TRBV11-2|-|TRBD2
TGTGCCAGCAGCCCAGTTACGGGACTAGCGGATGACAATGAGCAGTTCTTC
CASSPVTGLADDNEQFF
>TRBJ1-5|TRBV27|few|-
TGTGCCAGCAGTCCCTATAGCAATCAGCCCCAGCATTTT
CASSPYSNQPQHF
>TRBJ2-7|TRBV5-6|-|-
TGTGCCAGCAGCTTGGCAGGGGCTGGTTACGAGCAGTACTTC
CASSLAGAGYEQYF
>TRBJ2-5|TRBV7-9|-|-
TGTGCCAGCAGCTTAGCAGGGACAGAGACCCAGTACTTC
CASSLAGTETQYF
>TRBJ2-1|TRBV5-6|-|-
TGTGCCAGCAGCTTGGTTTGGCAGGGGGGATACAATGAGCAGTTCTTC
CASSLVWQGGYNEQFF
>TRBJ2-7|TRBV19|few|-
TGTGCCACTAGCCCGGCGGGCTACGAGCAGTACTTC
CATSPAGYEQYF
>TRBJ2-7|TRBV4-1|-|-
TGCGCCAGCAGCCCGGGGGTTACCTACGAGCAGTACTTC
CASSPGVTYEQYF
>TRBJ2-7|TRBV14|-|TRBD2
TGTGCCAGCAGCCCTAGCGGGAGTGACGAGCAGTACTTC
CASSPSGSDEQYF
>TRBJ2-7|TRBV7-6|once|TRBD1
TGTGCCAGCAGCTTAGCCGCGACAGGGTTGGGAGAGCAGTACTTC
CASSLAATGLGEQYF
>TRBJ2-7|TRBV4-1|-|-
TGCGCCAGCAGCCAAGAGGTTACTACGACCTTGGGCCACCACGAGCAGTACTTC
CASSQEVTTTLGHHEQYF
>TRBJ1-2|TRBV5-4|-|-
TGTGCCAGCAGCTTGGAAAACAGTTTTTATGGCTACACCTTC
CASSLENSFYGYTF
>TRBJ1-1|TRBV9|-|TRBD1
TGTGCCAGCAGCGTCGGGACAGGGGACACTGAAGCTTTCTTT
CASSVGTGDTEAFF
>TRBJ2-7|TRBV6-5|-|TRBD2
TGTGCCACCCGGATTGGGACTAGCGGGGAGTACGAGCAGTACTTC
CATRIGTSGEYEQYF
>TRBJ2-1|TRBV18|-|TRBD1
TGTGCCAGCGTTAAAGGGGGCGCGGTGAATGAGCAGTTCTTC
CASVKGGAVNEQFF
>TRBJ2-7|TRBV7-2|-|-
TGTGCCAGCAGCCCCCTATCTCTCGGGGAGCAGTACTTC
CASSPLSLGEQYF
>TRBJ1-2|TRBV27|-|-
TGTGCCAGCAGCTCTCTCCTTGGACAAGCCTATGGCTACACCTTC
CASSSLLGQAYGYTF
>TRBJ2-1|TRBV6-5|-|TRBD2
TGTGCCAGCAGTTACTCAACTAGCGGGAGCAATGAGCAGTTCTTC
CASSYSTSGSNEQFF
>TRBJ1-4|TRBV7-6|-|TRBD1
TGTGCCAGCAGTCCTTACCCGGACAGGGCCGAAAAACTGTTTTTT
CASSPYPDRAEKLFF
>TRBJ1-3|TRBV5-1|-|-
TGCGCCAGCAGCTTGACTTTTGCCGTCTCTGGAAACACCATATATTTT
CASSLTFAVSGNTIYF
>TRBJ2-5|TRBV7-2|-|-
TGTGCCAGCAGCTTACGGGCTAGGCGGGGAGACCCCCAAGAGACCCAGTACTTC
CASSLRARRGDPQETQYF
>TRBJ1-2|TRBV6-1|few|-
TGTGCCAGCAGTGAGATAGTAGCTAACTATGGCTACACCTTC
CASSEIVANYGYTF
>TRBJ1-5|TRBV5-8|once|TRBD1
TGTGCCAGCAGCGCGAGACAGGGTAGGGTCGTAAATCAGCCCCAGCATTTT
CASSARQGRVVNQPQHF
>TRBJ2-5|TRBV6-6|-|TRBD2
TGTGCCAGCAGTAATATAGCGGGAGTGGGCCAAGAGACCCAGTACTTC
CASSNIAGVGQETQYF
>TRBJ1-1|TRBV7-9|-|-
TGTGCCAGCAGCCGTCTGGGGGCGGGCGGCACTGAAGCTTTCTTT
CASSRLGAGGTEAFF
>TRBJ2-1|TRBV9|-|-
TGTGCCAGCAGCTCGGCAGGGTGGAATGAGCAGTTCTTC
CASSSAGWNEQFF
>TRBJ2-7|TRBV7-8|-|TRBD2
TGTGCCAGCAGCCAAGGGATGGCTAGCGGTACCTACGAGCAGTACTTC
CASSQGMASGTYEQYF
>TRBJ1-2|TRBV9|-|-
TGTGCCAGCAGCCCATGGGACACGGACATCTATGGCTACACCTTC
CASSPWDTDIYGYTF
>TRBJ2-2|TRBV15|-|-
TGTGCCACCAGCAGGAGGGGAACGAACACCGGGGAGCTGTTTTTT
CATSRRGTNTGELFF
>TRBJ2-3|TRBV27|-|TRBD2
TGTGCCAGCAGTTTACGGGGGCTAGCGGGAGGGACAGATACGCAGTATTTT
CASSLRGLAGGTDTQYF
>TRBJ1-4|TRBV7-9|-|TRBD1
TGTGCCAGCAGCCGATCCATGGAGGGGGCGCAGGAAAAACTGTTTTTT
CASSRSMEGAQEKLFF